The clone carrying this TCR beta chain counts as medium-sized by frequency. The patients sequenced had a carbamazepine-induced Stevens-Johnson syndrome or toxic epidermal necrolysis reaction. Libraries were made by iRepertoire multiplex PCR with TCR subtype-specific primers for bulk and single-cell sequencing. For each CDR3 protein, TCRdb gives one entry from its re-call of the multiplex PCR reads, without DNA. The repertoire table contains around 1,200 distinct CDR3 sequences. The data derive from a study of T cells in severe cutaneous drug reactions. The CDR3 covers 15 residues. CDR1 and CDR2 from the germline V gene are DFQATT and SNEGSKA (reference sequence).

This chain uses TRBV20-1 with TRBJ2-7; with no DNA, the TCRdb D assignment of TRBD2 cannot be verified. This clonotype was obtained from a human donor with Stevens-Johnson syndrome, a severe cutaneous drug reaction. Sequenced material: cells from a skin blister. CDR3 sequence: CSADPLAASSYEQYF.